This TCR beta chain was sequenced during a study of response to subunit inactivated influenza vaccine. V was trimmed by 6 bases and J by 3 bases, leaving 14 bases between them. The CDR3 is 14 residues long. Overall study results and limits: There was a suggestion from the authors that each seasonal influenza vaccination recruits few new T cells.

About this clonotype: Its antigen remains unidentified.

A single record per CDR3 protein comes from TCRdb applying MiXCR to the RT-PCR reads. The sample holds a few hundred thousand distinct CDR3 sequences, 11% seen once. This receptor was obtained from a man aged 45 to 65 who received an inactivated influenza vaccine. The gene calls are TRBV12-3 or TRBV12-4 and TRBJ1-2, with D possibly being TRBD1 (6 bases). Here the sequenced sample was PBMCs from blood, taken roughly 45 days after vaccination. The chain's CDR3 is CASSLRTAYYGYTF. Written as DNA, the CDR3 is TGTGCCAGCAGCCTGAGGACAGCCTACTATGGCTACACCTTC.